The rows below give T cell receptor beta chains drawn from one sample of a study of tumour-infiltrating T cells in Burkitt lymphoma. The protocol was immunoSEQ multiplex PCR, while the TCRdb copy is restricted to in-frame clones and leaves out a portion. In the table there are some 6,300 clones, 9.5% to 13% of which are singletons. Sequencing input: tumor tissue. The receptors were sampled from a human donor with diffuse large B-cell lymphoma. Both conserved end residues are part of each CDR3. D genes are given only for firm matches. Some rows have no size entry. The others give once, few or many, or a class for an expanded clone.

CDR3 length	clone size	V gene	D gene	J gene	CDR3 protein	CDR3 DNA
11	medium-sized	TRBV7-8	.	TRBJ2-7	CASSYIDRLDF	TGTGCCAGCAGCTACATAGACAGGTTGGACTTC
14	.	TRBV7-9	.	TRBJ2-1	CASSLPRGADEQFF	TGTGCCAGCAGCCTACCTCGGGGAGCGGATGAGCAGTTCTTC
12	few	TRBV6-6	.	TRBJ2-1	CASSSGTFRRFF	TGTGCCAGCAGTTCTGGGACCTTCCGGCGGTTCTTC
14	.	TRBV19	.	TRBJ2-1	CASSTRGSYNEQFF	TGTGCCAGTAGTACTCGAGGCTCCTACAATGAGCAGTTCTTC
15	.	TRBV18	TRBD2	TRBJ2-2	CASSFSGENTGELFF	TGTGCCAGCTCATTTAGCGGGGAGAACACCGGGGAGCTGTTTTTT
14	few	TRBV5-1	TRBD1	TRBJ2-5	CASSVGTVLETQYF	TGCGCCAGCAGCGTAGGGACAGTCTTAGAGACCCAGTACTTC
14	few	TRBV2	.	TRBJ1-2	CASAEGARVDGYTF	TGTGCCAGTGCCGAAGGGGCGCGTGTCGATGGCTACACCTTC
14	large	TRBV4-1	.	TRBJ2-5	CASSQAPGQETQYF	TGCGCCAGCAGCCAAGCCCCAGGGCAAGAGACCCAGTACTTC
15	.	TRBV27	TRBD2	TRBJ2-7	CARGEDSGGAYEQYF	TGTGCCAGAGGGGAAGATAGCGGGGGGGCGTACGAGCAGTACTTC
15	.	TRBV5-1	TRBD1	TRBJ1-1	CASSPGQGRNTEAFF	TGCGCCAGCAGCCCCGGACAGGGGCGGAACACTGAAGCTTTCTTT
15	few	TRBV10-3	.	TRBJ1-1	CAISEGGYENTEAFF	TGTGCCATCAGTGAAGGGGGATACGAGAACACTGAAGCTTTCTTT
16	.	TRBV5-4	TRBD2	TRBJ2-1	CASSFFGGSSYNEQFF	TGTGCCAGCAGCTTTTTTGGCGGGAGCTCCTACAATGAGCAGTTCTTC
17	.	TRBV19	TRBD1	TRBJ1-5	CASSDPSGRGQTQPQHF	TGTGCCAGTAGTGACCCCTCCGGTAGGGGGCAGACTCAGCCCCAGCATTTT
13	.	TRBV6-1	.	TRBJ1-3	CASSEDKGNTIYF	TGTGCCAGCAGTGAGGATAAGGGAAACACCATATATTTT
15	.	TRBV6-6	TRBD1	TRBJ1-5	CASRGTGGGNQPQHF	TGTGCCAGCCGCGGGACAGGGGGAGGAAATCAGCCCCAGCATTTT
15	.	TRBV2	TRBD1	TRBJ2-5	CASSLRTGGWETQYF	TGTGCCAGCAGTTTAAGGACAGGGGGCTGGGAGACCCAGTACTTC
14	.	TRBV7-8	TRBD1	TRBJ2-7	CASSPRQGIYEQYF	TGTGCCAGCAGCCCCCGACAGGGGATTTACGAGCAGTACTTC
14	few	TRBV2	TRBD1	TRBJ2-4	CASSPGQAKNIQYF	TGTGCCAGCAGTCCGGGACAGGCCAAAAACATTCAGTACTTC
15	.	TRBV4-3	.	TRBJ1-1	CASSQDNPTNTEAFF	TGCGCCAGCAGCCAAGATAATCCGACGAACACTGAAGCTTTCTTT
14	few	TRBV10-1	TRBD1	TRBJ2-7	CASSGTGISYEQYF	TGCGCCAGCAGTGGGACAGGGATCTCCTACGAGCAGTACTTC
12	.	TRBV19	.	TRBJ1-2	CASSIDTYGYTF	TGTGCCAGTAGTATAGACACCTATGGCTACACCTTC
16	.	TRBV18	.	TRBJ1-3	CASSPSLEGYGNTIYF	TGTGCCAGCTCACCATCGTTGGAGGGTTATGGAAACACCATATATTTT
13	.	TRBV6-5	.	TRBJ1-1	CASSSHPDEGAFF	TGTGCCAGCAGTTCCCACCCGGATGAGGGGGCTTTCTTT
18	few	TRBV18	.	TRBJ2-3	CASSPWDKNFRLTDTQYF	TGTGCCAGCTCACCATGGGATAAAAATTTTCGCCTCACAGATACGCAGTATTTT
12	.	TRBV28	.	TRBJ1-2	CASGSGGYGYTF	TGTGCCAGCGGATCCGGGGGCTATGGCTACACCTTC
11	few	TRBV18	.	TRBJ2-5	CASSGRETQYF	TGTGCCAGCTCGGGGAGAGAGACCCAGTACTTC
11	.	TRBV20-1	.	TRBJ1-2	CSAPEDYGYTF	TGCAGTGCCCCAGAGGACTATGGCTACACCTTC
14	.	TRBV27	.	TRBJ1-5	CASSLDGYNQPQHF	TGTGCCAGCAGTTTGGACGGTTACAATCAGCCCCAGCATTTT
16	few	TRBV6-9	.	TRBJ1-5	CASGTDIQNSNQPQHF	TGTGCCAGCGGGACGGACATTCAAAATAGCAATCAGCCCCAGCATTTT
13	.	TRBV4-1	.	TRBJ2-1	CASSQDSYNEQFF	TGCGCCAGCAGCCAAGACAGCTACAATGAGCAGTTCTTC
15	.	TRBV27	.	TRBJ1-2	CASSLLQPSFYGYTF	TGTGCCAGCAGTTTATTGCAGCCCTCTTTCTATGGCTACACCTTC
15	.	TRBV28	.	TRBJ1-5	CASRVGWDTGQPQHF	TGTGCCAGCAGAGTGGGCTGGGACACCGGCCAGCCCCAGCATTTT
14	.	TRBV4-3	.	TRBJ1-4	CASSQEGTNEKLFF	TGCGCCAGCAGCCAAGAGGGCACTAATGAAAAACTGTTTTTT
16	.	TRBV18	.	TRBJ1-1	CASSPRLGMGNTEAFF	TGTGCCAGCTCACCTCGCTTGGGTATGGGGAACACTGAAGCTTTCTTT
16	.	TRBV13	TRBD1	TRBJ1-4	CASSLRQGAVNEKLFF	TGTGCCAGCAGCTTAAGACAGGGGGCCGTTAATGAAAAACTGTTTTTT
14	few	TRBV5-1	.	TRBJ2-1	CASSLADTQDEQFF	TGCGCCAGCAGCTTAGCGGACACCCAAGATGAGCAGTTCTTC
14	few	TRBV4-2	.	TRBJ2-7	CASSPSRGSYEQYF	TGTGCCAGCAGCCCCTCCAGAGGTAGCTACGAGCAGTACTTC
17	.	TRBV4-3	.	TRBJ2-2	CASSQGGRGPNTGELFF	TGCGCCAGCAGCCAAGGGGGAAGGGGCCCGAACACCGGGGAGCTGTTTTTT
13	.	TRBV5-4	TRBD1	TRBJ2-1	CASSLGQPNEQFF	TGTGCCAGCAGCCTGGGACAGCCGAATGAGCAGTTCTTC
13	.	TRBV7-6	TRBD1	TRBJ1-1	CASSSGQATEAFF	TGTGCCAGCAGCTCGGGACAGGCGACTGAAGCTTTCTTT